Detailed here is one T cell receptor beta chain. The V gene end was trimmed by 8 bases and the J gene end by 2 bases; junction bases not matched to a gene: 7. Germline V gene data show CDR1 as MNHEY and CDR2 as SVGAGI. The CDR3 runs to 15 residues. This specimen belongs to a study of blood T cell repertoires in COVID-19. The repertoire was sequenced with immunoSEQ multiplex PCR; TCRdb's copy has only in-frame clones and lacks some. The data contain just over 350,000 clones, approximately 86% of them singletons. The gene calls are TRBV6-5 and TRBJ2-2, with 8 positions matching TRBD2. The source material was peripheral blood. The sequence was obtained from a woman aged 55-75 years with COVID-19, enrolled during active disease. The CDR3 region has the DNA TGTGCCAGCCAGAACGGGGGGGGAAACACCGGGGAGCTGTTTTTT. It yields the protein CASQNGGGNTGELFF.